The clone carrying this T cell receptor beta chain was seen ten or more times. Using its own MiXCR run on the 5' RACE reads, TCRdb lists one record per CDR3 protein. Of 550,000 to 800,000 distinct CDR3 sequences listed, about 7.1% were seen once; the top ten hold about 1.5%. This record belongs to a study of identical twins. This CDR3 spans 15 amino acids. Trimming took 4 bases from V and 3 from J, leaving 18 bases between them. Germline loops: CDR1 SQVTM, CDR2 ANQGSEA. The data also belong to a second study, concerning yellow fever vaccine responses in identical twins.

Sequenced: PBMCs. The chain joins TRBV29-1 to TRBJ2-5; D may match TRBD1 or TRBD2 (5 bases each). This TCR derives from a woman aged 18-30 years in good health. The CDR3: CSVGDPREKKETQYF. CDR3 nucleotides: TGCAGCGTTGGGGACCCCCGCGAGAAAAAAGAGACCCAGTACTTC.